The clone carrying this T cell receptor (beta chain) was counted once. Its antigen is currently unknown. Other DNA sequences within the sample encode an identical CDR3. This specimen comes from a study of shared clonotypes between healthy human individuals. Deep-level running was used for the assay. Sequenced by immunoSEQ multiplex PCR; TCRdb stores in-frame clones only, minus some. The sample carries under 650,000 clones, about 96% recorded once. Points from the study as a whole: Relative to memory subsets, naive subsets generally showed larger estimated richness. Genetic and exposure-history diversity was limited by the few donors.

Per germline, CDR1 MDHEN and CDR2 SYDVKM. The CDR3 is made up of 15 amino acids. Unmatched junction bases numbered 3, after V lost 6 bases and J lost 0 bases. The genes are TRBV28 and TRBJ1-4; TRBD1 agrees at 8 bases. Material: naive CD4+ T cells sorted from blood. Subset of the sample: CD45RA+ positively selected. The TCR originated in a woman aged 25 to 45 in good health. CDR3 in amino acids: CASSLQGATNEKLFF. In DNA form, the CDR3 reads TGTGCCAGCAGCCTACAGGGGGCAACTAATGAAAAACTGTTTTTT. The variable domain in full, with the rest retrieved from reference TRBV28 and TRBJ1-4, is DVKVTQSSRYLVKRTGEKVFLECVQDMDHENMFWYRQDPGLGLRLIYFSYDVKMKEKGDIPEGYSVSREKKERFSLILESASTNQTSMYLCASSLQGATNEKLFFGSGTQLSVL.